This entry describes one T cell receptor beta chain. The sample originates from a study of blood T cell dynamics during melanoma immunotherapy. On the study more broadly: Patients with metastatic melanoma got pembrolizumab or nivolumab-ipilimumab as first-line care.

Sequencing used immunoSEQ multiplex PCR; TCRdb keeps in-frame clones, though not all of them. The sample includes over 10,000 clones, under 95% of them seen just once. Specified time point: week 3, after first cycle of checkpoint inhibitor. From germline, CDR1 is SGHDN and CDR2 FVKESK. V trimming: 8 bases; J trimming: 5 bases; junction bases outside the gene matches: 8. The CDR3 spans 14 residues. This receptor was identified in a human donor with melanoma. The sample consisted of effector memory CD8+ T cells from blood, taken from a patient treated with checkpoint blockade. The chain has TRBV14 and TRBJ2-2; 7 bases fit TRBD2. The CDR3 loop is CASATWGGTGELFF. As DNA, the CDR3 is TGTGCCAGCGCCACCTGGGGGGGTACCGGGGAGCTGTTTTTT.